The 30 T cell receptor beta chains below all came from one sample that was sequenced in a study of blood T cell repertoires in COVID-19. Clones were sequenced by immunoSEQ multiplex PCR, and TCRdb holds only the in-frame ones, with some missing. The data contain tens of thousands of clones, 90% to 95% of them seen just once; the ten biggest clones take up around 35%. Sequencing was performed on peripheral blood. The source is a man aged 55 to 70 with active or convalescent COVID-19.

The CDR3 sequence: CASSLLYEQYF. For the CDR3, the DNA is TGTGCCAGCAGTTTACTGTACGAGCAGTACTTC. The chain couples TRBV12-3 or TRBV12-4 to TRBJ2-7, with D uncertain. The CDR3 contains 11 residues. The V and J ends lost 2 bases and 4 bases respectively, with 3 bases between them.

V usage is TRBV29-1 and J usage is TRBJ2-2; TRBD1 matches at 9 bases. The CDR3 has 17 residues. The germline V gene encodes CDR1 SQVTM and CDR2 ANQGSEA. V lost 2 bases, J lost 4 bases, and 11 bases stayed unmatched. CDR3 amino acids: CSVERAPGQGGTGELFF. CDR3 DNA sequence: TGCAGCGTTGAACGGGCGCCGGGACAGGGCGGCACCGGGGAGCTGTTTTTT.

The CDR3 DNA reads TGTGCCAGCAGTTTACGGGAGGGGAGAGGACAGCCCCAGCATTTT. This gives the protein CASSLREGRGQPQHF. The chain has TRBV27 and TRBJ1-5, with a tentative D call TRBD1 (5 bases). The V and J ends lost 2 bases and 7 bases respectively, with 15 bases between them. Germline assignment: CDR1 MNHEY and CDR2 SMNVEV (reference sequence). The CDR3 is 15 residues long.

J is TRBJ2-1 and V is TRBV5-6; 8 nucleotides line up with TRBD2. CDR1 is SGHDT and CDR2 is YYEEEE in the germline V gene. V lost 2 bases, J lost 4 bases, and 5 bases stayed unmatched. The CDR3 runs 15 residues. CDR3 sequence reads: CASSFGTRSYNEQFF. The CDR3 nucleotides read TGTGCCAGCAGCTTTGGGACTAGGTCTTACAATGAGCAGTTCTTC.

The chain recombines TRBV2 with TRBJ2-7; the match to TRBD2 covers 16 bases. Germline V gene lookup returns CDR1 SNHLY and CDR2 FYNNEI. V dropped 0 bases and J dropped 7; count of bases not matched to a gene: 6. The CDR3 length is 17 residues. The CDR3 protein is CASSEAGGLAGGVEQYF. CDR3 DNA sequence: TGTGCCAGCAGTGAAGCGGGGGGACTAGCGGGAGGGGTGGAGCAGTACTTC. The full variable domain, with the rest looked up from reference TRBV2 and TRBJ2-7, is EPEVTQTPSHQVTQMGQEVILRCVPISNHLYFYWYRQILGQKVEFLVSFYNNEISEKSEIFDDQFSVERPDGSNFTLKIRSTKLEDSAMYFCASSEAGGLAGGVEQYFGPGTRLTVT.

The J gene is TRBJ1-6, the V gene TRBV7-2; 8 positions agree with TRBD1. V shed 4 bases, J shed 9 bases, and the junction held 17 bases outside the gene matches. The CDR3 runs 18 residues. Looked up from germline, CDR1 is SGHTA and CDR2 is FQGNSA. The CDR3 DNA follows: TGTGCCAGCAGCTCCTTTTGGGCAGGGGGCGCGTCTGGTTCACCCCTCCACTTT. Amino acid sequence: CASSSFWAGGASGSPLHF.

The genes are TRBV5-1 and TRBJ2-3; a weak D match, TRBD1 (5 bases). The CDR3 contains 15 residues. Germline CDR1 reads SGHRS; CDR2 reads YFSETQ. Trimming left V 0 bases short and J 2 bases short, with 10 bases between. The CDR3 loop is CASSLVGASTDTQYF. In DNA, the CDR3 is TGCGCCAGCAGCTTGGTTGGGGCCTCCACAGATACGCAGTATTTT.

This clone was detected only once. This rearrangement joins TRBV3-1 (or the pseudogene TRBV3-2) to TRBJ2-1, with TRBD2 matching 12 bases. Looked up from germline, CDR1 is LGHDT and CDR2 is YNNKEL (reference sequence). V trimming: 3 bases; J trimming: 10 bases; junction bases outside the gene matches: 10. The CDR3 loop spans 16 amino acids. This CDR3 is CASSQGPLAGGGEQFF. The CDR3 DNA sequence: TGTGCCAGCAGCCAGGGGCCCCTAGCGGGAGGGGGCGAGCAGTTCTTC.

The genes are TRBV4-3 and TRBJ2-2, with 11 bases lining up with TRBD2. J lost 6 bases, V lost 5 bases, and 11 bases had no gene match. The CDR3 runs to 17 residues. Germline V gene data show CDR1 as LGHNA and CDR2 as YSLEER. CDR3 sequence reads: CASSSRISGRGAGELFF. The CDR3 bases are TGCGCCAGCAGCTCTCGCATTAGCGGGAGGGGGGCCGGGGAGCTGTTTTTT.

The DNA of the CDR3 is TGCGCCAGCAGCTTGGGGGACACCCTTTTTGAAAAACTGTTTTTT. This translates into CASSLGDTLFEKLFF. The chain joins TRBV5-1 to TRBJ1-4; a weak D match, TRBD1 (6 bases). V was cut by 0 bases and J by 7 bases, with 13 bases left in between. This CDR3 comprises 15 residues. Germline CDR1 SGHRS, CDR2 YFSETQ.

The J gene is TRBJ2-1, the V gene TRBV10-3; D might be TRBD2 (7 bases). Germline CDR1 and CDR2: ENHRY and SYGVKD. This CDR3 region has 13 residues. V gave up 5 bases and J gave up 9 bases, with 14 bases separating them. CDR3 in amino acids: CAISTSGGGEQFF. DNA for the CDR3: TGTGCCATCAGTACCTCGGGGGGCGGTGAGCAGTTCTTC.

The chain carries TRBV5-1 and TRBJ2-7; tentative D call: TRBD1 (6 bases). V lost 0 bases and J 3 bases, leaving 10 bases between the germline ends. The CDR3 contains 14 residues. Germline loops: CDR1 SGHRS, CDR2 YFSETQ. The CDR3 nucleotides are TGCGCCAGCAGCTTGGGACAGGTCGGCTACGAGCAGTACTTC. Its protein is CASSLGQVGYEQYF.

This chain links TRBV6-5 with TRBJ1-2; 8 bases are a match to TRBD1. The trim removed 10 bases at V and 0 bases at J, leaving 10 bases unmatched. The CDR3 spans 15 residues. Germline CDR1 and CDR2: MNHEY and SVGAGI. In DNA form, the CDR3 reads TGTGCCACCTGGGACAGGAGTAGCTCTAACTATGGCTACACCTTC. Translated: CATWDRSSSNYGYTF.

The rearrangement uses TRBV18 and TRBJ1-3; TRBD1 matches 9 bases. The germline CDR1 and CDR2 sequences are KGHSH and LQKENI. The CDR3 has 16 residues. The J segment lost 1 base and the V segment lost 4 bases, leaving 5 bases of the junction unmatched. This CDR3 reads CASSRRDRASGNTIYF. CDR3 DNA sequence: TGTGCCAGCTCACGCCGGGACAGGGCATCTGGAAACACCATATATTTT.

This chain joins TRBV5-1 and TRBJ2-1; 7 bases are shared with TRBD2. The CDR3 sequence is 14 residues long. Germline V gene lookup returns CDR1 SGHRS and CDR2 YFSETQ. The V and J ends lost 0 bases and 4 bases, in that order; junction bases with no gene match: 1. The CDR3 region is CASSLAAGYNEQFF. CDR3 nucleotides: TGCGCCAGCAGCTTGGCAGCGGGGTACAATGAGCAGTTCTTC.

The V call is TRBV18, the J call TRBJ1-2; no reliable D call. Trimming shortened V by 3 bases and J by 3 bases, and 14 bases separated the two germline ends. Germline V gene lookup returns CDR1 KGHSH and CDR2 LQKENI. The CDR3 loop spans 15 amino acids. CDR3 sequence: CASSPQVAAYYGYTF. DNA for the CDR3: TGTGCCAGCTCACCTCAGGTGGCAGCCTACTATGGCTACACCTTC.

The V and J genes are TRBV7-3 and TRBJ1-1; TRBD1 is a possible D gene (5 bases). There are 13 residues in the CDR3. Per the germline V gene, CDR1 is SGHTA and CDR2 is FQGTGA. Between the trimmed V and J ends, which lost 5 bases and 5 bases, there was a span of 12 bases. CDR3 nucleotide sequence: TGTGCCAGCAGCCCCAGGGCGTGGACTGAAGCTTTCTTT. It specifies CASSPRAWTEAFF. The complete variable domain, with remaining parts taken from reference TRBV7-3 and TRBJ1-1, reads GAGVSQTPSNKVTEKGKYVELRCDPISGHTALYWYRQSLGQGPEFLIYFQGTGAADDSGLPNDRFFAVRPEGSVSTLKIQRTERGDSAVYLCASSPRAWTEAFFGQGTRLTVV.

The chain combines TRBV20-1 with TRBJ2-3; perhaps TRBD2 as D (5 bases). The CDR3 contains 10 residues. Germline lookup yields CDR1 DFQATT and CDR2 SNEGSKA (reference sequence). The ends were cut back, 4 bases at V and 6 bases at J, with 5 bases in the middle. The CDR3 region has the DNA TGCAGTGCTACGGGGGATACGCAGTATTTT. This encodes CSATGDTQYF.

The gene calls are TRBV6-1 and TRBJ1-3; TRBD1 might be the D (5 bases). Trimming pared 2 bases from V and 3 bases from J, leaving 14 bases between. This CDR3 spans 16 amino acids. Germline CDR1 is MNHNS and CDR2 is SASEGT. Here the CDR3 reads CASSEYSSGYGNTIYF. The CDR3 coding sequence is TGTGCCAGCAGTGAATATTCATCAGGGTATGGAAACACCATATATTTT.

The chain combines TRBV28 with TRBJ1-5; D may be TRBD1 (6 bases). Germline V gives CDR1 MDHEN, CDR2 SYDVKM. The germline V and J ends were trimmed by 3 bases and 6 bases, with 6 bases remaining between them. This CDR3 has 12 amino acids. CDR3 sequence: CASSLTGQPQHF. The DNA of the CDR3 is TGTGCCAGCAGTTTGACAGGTCAGCCCCAGCATTTT.

The gene calls are TRBV20-1 and TRBJ1-2; TRBD1 matches 8 bases. The CDR3 totals 13 residues. Germline V lookup: CDR1 DFQATT, CDR2 SNEGSKA (reference sequence). The V segment lost 3 bases and the J segment 2 bases; nucleotides outside the gene matches: 2. The CDR3 sequence: CSASRQGNYGYTF. The DNA of the CDR3 is TGCAGTGCTAGTCGACAGGGGAACTATGGCTACACCTTC.

The J gene is TRBJ1-5, the V gene TRBV2; tentative D call: TRBD1 (6 bases). The CDR3 sequence is 15 residues long. V dropped 3 bases and J dropped 4 bases, with 13 bases sitting between them. Germline CDR1 reads SNHLY; CDR2 reads FYNNEI. CDR3 amino acids: CASSDQGSPNQPQHF. As DNA, the CDR3 is TGTGCCAGCAGTGATCAGGGGTCACCAAATCAGCCCCAGCATTTT.

The gene calls are TRBV6-5 and TRBJ2-3; 9 bases match TRBD1. Germline CDR1 MNHEY, CDR2 SVGAGI. The CDR3 runs 15 residues. The V and J ends lost 6 bases and 0 bases, in that order; junction bases with no gene match: 4. CDR3 sequence (DNA): TGTGCCAGCAGGATCGGACAGGGGAGCACAGATACGCAGTATTTT. Its translation: CASRIGQGSTDTQYF.

The chain has TRBV5-1 and TRBJ1-1; D is uncertain. Trimming took 4 bases from V and 4 from J, leaving 14 bases between them. The CDR3 has 14 residues. Germline lookup yields CDR1 SGHRS and CDR2 YFSETQ. Here the CDR3 DNA reads TGCGCCAGCAGCCCACTTGCGGGGAGCACTGAAGCTTTCTTT. Translation gives CASSPLAGSTEAFF. The whole variable domain, filled in from reference TRBV5-1 and TRBJ1-1, reads KAGVTQTPRYLIKTRGQQVTLSCSPISGHRSVSWYQQTPGQGLQFLFEYFSETQRNKGNFPGRFSGRQFSNSRSEMNVSTLELGDSALYLCASSPLAGSTEAFFGQGTRLTVV.

This chain connects TRBV18 to TRBJ2-1; 7 bases fit TRBD2. Unmatched junction bases numbered 7, after V lost 2 bases and J lost 3 bases. The CDR3 extends over 16 amino acids. Germline assignment: CDR1 KGHSH and CDR2 LQKENI. This chain's CDR3 is CASSPTGGIRYNEQFF. In nucleotides, the CDR3 is TGTGCCAGCTCACCAACCGGGGGGATTCGCTACAATGAGCAGTTCTTC.

The V gene is TRBV27, the J gene TRBJ1-4; D remains ambiguous. V gave up 8 bases and J gave up 1 base, with 11 bases separating them. CDR1 and CDR2 from the germline V gene are MNHEY and SMNVEV (reference sequence). The CDR3 spans 14 residues. In DNA, the CDR3 is TGTGCCAGCGGCCCAGGATTAACTAATGAAAAACTGTTTTTT. The encoded protein is CASGPGLTNEKLFF.

This chain connects TRBV27 to TRBJ1-3; 7 nucleotides agree with TRBD1. With 5 bases clipped from V and 1 base from J, the junction kept 2 bases outside the gene matches. Germline V gene data show CDR1 as MNHEY and CDR2 as SMNVEV (reference sequence). This CDR3 spans 14 amino acids. In DNA, the CDR3 is TGTGCCAGCAGTAAACAGGGGTCTGGAAACACCATATATTTT. Protein product: CASSKQGSGNTIYF.

The chain is built from TRBV27 and TRBJ2-7; D perhaps matches TRBD1 (5 bases). The V end lost 7 bases, the J end lost 2 bases, and 15 bases lay between the germline ends. The CDR3 runs 14 residues. Looked up from germline, CDR1 is MNHEY and CDR2 is SMNVEV (reference sequence). The CDR3 region has the DNA TGTGCCAGCACCTCAGGGTACCCTCCCTACGAGCAGTACTTC. Protein sequence: CASTSGYPPYEQYF.

The chain links TRBV9 to TRBJ1-2; 12 bases match TRBD1. Losses at the gene ends were 2 bases for V and 4 bases for J; bases not matched to a gene: 3. Germline values: CDR1 SGDLS, CDR2 YYNGEE. This CDR3 comprises 15 residues. The CDR3 spells CASSVGTGGIYGYTF. CDR3 DNA: TGTGCCAGCAGCGTCGGGACAGGGGGCATCTATGGCTACACCTTC. Combining the CDR3 with reference TRBV9 and TRBJ1-2 gives the whole variable domain DSGVTQTPKHLITATGQRVTLRCSPRSGDLSVYWYQQSLDQGLQFLIQYYNGEERAKGNILERFSAQQFPDLHSELNLSSLELGDSALYFCASSVGTGGIYGYTFGSGTRLTVV.

In nucleotides, the CDR3 is TGCGCCAGCAGCCCGGAGGAGGGCAGGAATTACGAGCAGTACTTC. Protein sequence: CASSPEEGRNYEQYF. The rearrangement links TRBV5-1 to TRBJ2-7, with TRBD2 as a possible D gene (6 bases). This CDR3 contains 15 residues. V lost 4 bases and J 4 bases, leaving 18 bases between the germline ends. Germline CDR1 SGHRS, CDR2 YFSETQ.